The table lists the clone carrying this T cell receptor beta chain with a count of one. Its antigen is unidentified. CDR1 and CDR2 (germline): SGHNT, YYREEE (reference sequence). This CDR3 spans 15 amino acids. The V end lost 5 bases, the J end lost 3 bases, and 17 bases lay between the germline ends. The data were obtained in a study of T cell responses to AZD1222 COVID-19 vaccine. Findings and limits, study-wide: White British ancestry dominated among donors, who included more females, and clonal diversity was possibly underestimated.

Assay: immunoSEQ multiplex PCR; the TCRdb copy retains only in-frame clones and omits some. The repertoire holds approximately 100,000 clones, with around 90% as singletons. The J gene is TRBJ2-5, the V gene TRBV5-4; D perhaps matches TRBD1 (6 bases). The receptor comes from an adult in good health. The sample here was peripheral blood, taken on day 0 of AZD1222 vaccination. This CDR3 is CASRLRQETKETQYF. The CDR3 coding sequence is TGTGCCAGCAGACTTAGACAGGAGACTAAAGAGACCCAGTACTTC.